These 22 T cell receptor beta chains came from one sample sequenced in a study of blood T cell repertoires in COVID-19. Clones were sequenced by immunoSEQ multiplex PCR, and TCRdb holds only the in-frame ones, with some missing. The profile shows about 250,000 clones, around 87% of them singletons. The specimen was PBMCs or T cells enriched from blood (not recorded which). Receptor source: a woman in her 30s with acute COVID-19.

The chain links TRBV28 to TRBJ1-5; no clear D gene. The CDR3 contains 13 residues. V was shortened by 6 bases and J by 9 bases, with 15 bases between the two germline ends. Germline V gene lookup returns CDR1 MDHEN and CDR2 SYDVKM. DNA of the CDR3: TGTGCCAGCAGCGTCCGGGGAAAGCGGCCCCAGCATTTT. This encodes CASSVRGKRPQHF.

The genes are TRBV9 and TRBJ2-7, with a weak D call TRBD1 (6 bases). V was pared by 3 bases and J by 6 bases, with 13 bases between. The CDR3 length is 13 residues. Germline CDR1 and CDR2: SGDLS and YYNGEE. CDR3 loop: CASSAEQGGEQYF. CDR3 nucleotides: TGTGCCAGCAGCGCCGAACAGGGCGGCGAGCAGTACTTC.

This clone was seen just once. The chain recombines TRBV5-4 with TRBJ2-7; 7 nucleotides match TRBD1. Germline CDR1 and CDR2: SGHNT and YYREEE (reference sequence). V shed 4 bases, J shed 3 bases, and the junction held 7 bases outside the gene matches. CDR3 length: 14 amino acids. The CDR3 is CASSPGTALYEQYF. The CDR3 coding sequence is TGTGCCAGCAGCCCAGGGACAGCGCTCTACGAGCAGTACTTC.

The chain recombines TRBV10-3 with TRBJ2-3, with D tentatively TRBD1 (5 bases). From germline, CDR1 is ENHRY and CDR2 SYGVKD. V was trimmed by 7 bases and J by 5 bases, leaving 13 bases between them. The length of the CDR3 is 13 residues. For the CDR3, the DNA is TGTGCCATCACCGACAGAAAGTTAGATACGCAGTATTTT. This sequence encodes CAITDRKLDTQYF.

CDR3 DNA sequence: TGTGCCAGCTCACCAGTCCCTAGCTCCTACAATGAGCAGTTCTTC. As protein: CASSPVPSSYNEQFF. The chain carries TRBV18 and TRBJ2-1, with D unclear. The V end lost 2 bases, the J end lost 0 bases, and 8 bases lay between the germline ends. This CDR3 is built from 15 residues. Germline V gene lookup returns CDR1 KGHSH and CDR2 LQKENI.

V is TRBV28 and J is TRBJ1-2, with D possibly being TRBD1 (6 bases). This CDR3 has 12 residues. Germline-derived CDR1 and CDR2 are MDHEN and SYDVKM. V shed 11 bases and J shed 6 bases, with 16 bases lying between them. The DNA for the CDR3 is TGTGCCGTCCTAGGGGGGGATAATGGCTACACCTTC. Translation: CAVLGGDNGYTF.

This chain connects TRBV18 to TRBJ2-3; 11 positions match TRBD2. The CDR3 is 15 amino acids. Trimming at V came to 3 bases and at J to 4 bases, leaving 3 bases not matched to a gene. CDR1 is KGHSH and CDR2 is LQKENI in the germline V gene. In DNA, the CDR3 is TGTGCCAGCTCACCCACTAGCGGGAGTGCAGATACGCAGTATTTT. It yields the protein CASSPTSGSADTQYF. Combining the CDR3 with reference TRBV18 and TRBJ2-3 gives the whole variable domain NAGVMQNPRHLVRRRGQEARLRCSPMKGHSHVYWYRQLPEEGLKFMVYLQKENIIDESGMPKERFSAEFPKEGPSILRIQQVVRGDSAAYFCASSPTSGSADTQYFGPGTRLTVL.

This clone was observed once. The chain links TRBV7-9 to TRBJ2-5, with a possible D match to TRBD1 (6 bases). CDR1 and CDR2 (germline): SEHNR, FQNEAQ (reference sequence). This CDR3 has 15 residues. V was shortened by 5 bases and J by 2 bases, with 15 bases between the two germline ends. For the CDR3, the DNA is TGTGCCAGCAGCGGATCAGGGGTCCAACAAGAGACCCAGTACTTC. Encoded protein: CASSGSGVQQETQYF.

CDR3 amino acids: CASSFSGEHRELFF. DNA for the CDR3: TGTGCCAGCAGCTTCTCAGGGGAGCATCGGGAGCTGTTTTTT. The J gene is TRBJ2-2, the V gene TRBV11-2; tentative D call: TRBD1 (6 bases). The germline CDR1 and CDR2 sequences are SGHAT and FQNNGV. Deletions cut 3 bases from V and 9 bases from J, with 14 bases between. The CDR3 is 14 amino acids.

This clone has more than one count but fewer than ten. Written as DNA, the CDR3 is TGTGCCAGTAGTATAGGCCAAAGGGGCCCGGAAGGCTACACCTTC. Its protein product is CASSIGQRGPEGYTF. This chain uses TRBV19 with TRBJ1-2; D may be TRBD1 (5 bases). V gave up 1 base and J gave up 8 bases, with 17 bases separating them. There are 15 residues in the CDR3. Germline V gene lookup returns CDR1 LNHDA and CDR2 SQIVND (reference sequence).

Worth noting for this clone: The junction differs from germline at one of its ends, possibly a read error. This rearrangement joins TRBV12-3 or TRBV12-4 to TRBJ2-4; D is possibly TRBD1 (6 bases). This CDR3 has 12 residues. The DNA for the CDR3 is TGTGCCAGCAGTACTTTGGACAGAGCAGTTCGCTTC. The encoded protein is CASSTLDRAVRF.

This clone was counted between two and nine times. J is TRBJ1-1 and V is TRBV7-6; D call uncertain. Germline V gene lookup returns CDR1 SGHVS and CDR2 FNYEAQ. The CDR3 sequence is 14 residues long. V dropped 5 bases and J dropped 3 bases, with 13 bases sitting between them. The CDR3: CASSLTWEDTEAFF. The CDR3 region has the DNA TGTGCCAGCAGCCTAACTTGGGAGGACACTGAAGCTTTCTTT. The variable domain in full, with the rest retrieved from reference TRBV7-6 and TRBJ1-1, is GAGVSQSPRYKVTKRGQDVALRCDPISGHVSLYWYRQALGQGPEFLTYFNYEAQQDKSGLPNDRFSAERPEGSISTLTIQRTEQRDSAMYRCASSLTWEDTEAFFGQGTRLTVV.

The rearrangement uses TRBV7-2 and TRBJ2-7; TRBD2 aligns across 7 bases. This CDR3 is built from 16 residues. Germline V gene data show CDR1 as SGHTA and CDR2 as FQGNSA. V lost 2 bases to trimming and J lost 2 bases; unmatched junction nucleotides: 9. DNA of the CDR3: TGTGCCAGCAGCTTATTATTGGGCGGGAGAGCCTACGAGCAGTACTTC. This encodes CASSLLLGGRAYEQYF. Supplemented by reference TRBV7-2 and TRBJ2-7, the full variable domain reads GAGVSQSPSNKVTEKGKDVELRCDPISGHTALYWYRQSLGQGLEFLIYFQGNSAPDKSGLPSDRFSAERTGGSVSTLTIQRTQQEDSAVYLCASSLLLGGRAYEQYFGPGTRLTVT.

The J gene is TRBJ2-2, the V gene TRBV28, with TRBD1 matching over 8 bases. The CDR3 is made up of 18 amino acids. The V gene end was trimmed by 2 bases and the J gene end by 3 bases; junction bases not matched to a gene: 11. The germline CDR1 and CDR2 sequences are MDHEN and SYDVKM. CDR3 bases: TGTGCCAGCAGTTTAGACCCCCGGACAGGGTCGGACACCGGGGAGCTGTTTTTT. Protein: CASSLDPRTGSDTGELFF.

The chain carries TRBV20-1 and TRBJ1-2, with D hard to call. The CDR3 is 11 amino acids. Looked up from germline, CDR1 is DFQATT and CDR2 is SNEGSKA (reference sequence). Trimming removed 3 bases at V and 8 bases at J, with 10 bases between. The CDR3 nucleotides read TGCAGTGCTAGTACGCTTGGCGGCTACACCTTC. Amino acids: CSASTLGGYTF.

The rearrangement links TRBV6-5 to TRBJ2-7; D perhaps matches TRBD1 (6 bases). Trimming left V 8 bases short and J 3 bases short, with 20 bases between. The CDR3 contains 15 residues. CDR1 is MNHEY and CDR2 is SVGAGI in the germline V gene. CDR3 amino acids: CASGQRQEVIYEQYF. In nucleotides, the CDR3 is TGTGCCAGCGGTCAGAGACAGGAGGTCATCTACGAGCAGTACTTC.

The chain carries TRBV9 and TRBJ1-1; D is possibly TRBD1 (6 bases). The CDR3 is 14 amino acids. Trimming took 0 bases from V and 1 from J, leaving 7 bases between them. The germline V gene has CDR1 SGDLS and CDR2 YYNGEE. CDR3: CASSVGGRNTEAFF. As DNA, the CDR3 is TGTGCCAGCAGCGTAGGGGGGCGGAACACTGAAGCTTTCTTT.

To note about this clone: The germline gene is not matched at one end of the junction; a read error may be the cause. V usage is TRBV7-7 and J usage is TRBJ2-2, with 13 bases fitting TRBD2. This CDR3 has 16 amino acids. Germline V lookup: CDR1 SSHAT, CDR2 FNYEAQ (reference sequence). The DNA for the CDR3 is TGTGCTAGCAGCTTAGGACTAGCGGGAGTCACCGGGGAGCTGTTTTTT. This gives the protein CASSLGLAGVTGELFF. The entire variable domain, with the rest obtained from reference TRBV7-7 and TRBJ2-2, is as follows: GAGVSQSPRYKVTKRGQDVTLRCDPISSHATLYWYQQALGQGPEFLTYFNYEAQPDKSGLPSDRFSAERPEGSISTLTIQRTEQRDSAMYRCASSLGLAGVTGELFFGEGSRLTVL.

As concerns this clone: One end of the junction fails to match germline, which may point to a read error. The genes are TRBV2 and TRBJ2-3; maybe TRBD2 (5 bases). The length of the CDR3 is 14 residues. CDR1 and CDR2 (germline): SNHLY, FYNNEI. CDR3 protein: CARGDPRGVDRQYF. CDR3 nucleotide sequence: TGTGCCAGGGGAGACCCACGCGGCGTCGATAGGCAGTATTTT.

The CDR3 sequence is CASSLLKGTGAHGYTF. The CDR3 nucleotides read TGTGCCAGCAGTCTCTTAAAGGGGACAGGGGCCCATGGCTACACCTTC. This sequence joins TRBV28 and TRBJ1-2; 10 nucleotides line up with TRBD1. Germline V CDR1 and CDR2: MDHEN, SYDVKM. The length of the CDR3 is 16 residues. The J segment lost 6 bases and the V segment lost 5 bases, leaving 12 bases of the junction unmatched.

This rearrangement joins TRBV28 to TRBJ2-2; D is perhaps TRBD2 (5 bases). CDR3 length: 16 amino acids. V lost 6 bases and J lost 2, with 16 bases in between. Germline CDR1 is MDHEN and CDR2 is SYDVKM. The CDR3 protein is CASSRLARGNTGELFF. The CDR3 nucleotides are TGTGCCAGCAGCCGATTGGCCCGGGGAAACACCGGGGAGCTGTTTTTT.

V usage is TRBV30 and J usage is TRBJ2-2; possible D gene TRBD2, 6 bases. V gave up 5 bases and J gave up 7 bases, with 14 bases separating them. The CDR3 totals 13 residues. CDR1 and CDR2 (germline): GTSNPN, SVGIG (reference sequence). The DNA for the CDR3 is TGTGCCTGGTATGGAGGGACGGGCGGGGAGCTGTTTTTT. It is translated as CAWYGGTGGELFF.